This is a list of T cell receptor beta chains from one sample in a study of cytomegalovirus exposure and HLA in healthy donors. Sequenced by immunoSEQ multiplex PCR; TCRdb stores in-frame clones only, minus some. The sample consists of about 190,000 clones, roughly four fifths of them appearing once. Sequenced material: PBMCs. The receptor source for this set is a woman aged 25 to 39 in good health and CMV-seropositive. Each CDR3 is given without its conserved first and last residue.

V | CDR3
TRBV27 | ASSSLLGLAGGGEQY
TRBV5-1 | ASNSVQGNTEAF
TRBV29-1 | SIIGRAGELF
TRBV21-1 | ASRPTRAPYEQY
TRBV19 | ASRPTPGQGYGYT
TRBV27 | ASRQSEGSNQPQH
TRBV6-6 | ASNPGTGKGPLH
TRBV2 | ASSRPQANSGNTIY
TRBV10-3 | AISAQGEGTEAF
TRBV5-5 | ASSFSTSGRLTTDTQY
TRBV2 | ASRRVNIEAF
TRBV15 | ATSRVEGRSYEQY
TRBV2 | ASSLTAGTDTQY
TRBV4-1 | ASSQGRSPLH
TRBV6-5 | ASKEDRVGEQY
TRBV2 | ASSGQGYEQY
TRBV6-6 | ASSDSVTSYNEQF
TRBV25-1 | ASSGPGTGNGNTEAF
TRBV5-4 | ASSSLAGTSYEQY
TRBV5-1 | ASSLGLAGANTYNEQF
TRBV4-1 | ASSQIGLPADTQY
TRBV7-9 | ASSPGAGTGDSYEQY
TRBV7-9 | ASSTRRSGGGNTGELF
TRBV28 | ASSLTGKGSGELF
TRBV19 | ASSIGQGLVVIQPQH
TRBV7-2 | ASSLAVAGLGETQY
TRBV5-1 | ASSLGTGEYYEQY
TRBV11-2 | ASSRWDRGTEAF
TRBV28 | ASSPRGQIEAF
TRBV11-2 | ASSSGLGSGEQF
TRBV6-5 | ASSYFSSAGGLLQH
TRBV4-2 | ASSQEGWDISNYGYT
TRBV5-4 | ASSAPQGIMDEQF
TRBV15 | ATSSFGTDEQY
TRBV6-6 | ASSYSSPIEAF
TRBV28 | ASSRYDSGTYNEQF
TRBV10-2 | ASSDPYNEQF
TRBV19 | ASSPLMAPEGEKLF
TRBV7-9 | ASSSNRGLDEQY
TRBV5-4 | ASSPGRQGGREKLF
TRBV5-1 | ASSFSGETQY
TRBV15 | ATSRDKMEGRGIYEQY
TRBV6-1 | ASVNTGGGYNEQF
TRBV18 | ASSPQRPPGNEQY
TRBV5-1 | ASSLANRGNQETQY
TRBV7-9 | SSSSLAGAYNEQF
TRBV2 | ASRESGANVLT
TRBV2 | ASRFSGGGTDTQY
TRBV11-2 | ASSLEARGVNNEQF
TRBV5-1 | ASSLGTSGRQTQY